This TCR beta chain was sequenced in a study of T cell repertoires in cytomegalovirus infection. Whole-study findings and limits: What dominated the ex vivo response were HLA-C-restricted CMV-specific TCR beta clonotypes.

TCRdb independently ran MiXCR on the reads; one entry per CDR3 protein. Of some 120,000 distinct CDR3 sequences listed, around a tenth were seen once; the top ten hold 30% to 40%. V lost 5 bases to trimming and J lost 9 bases, with 10 bases between them. Germline lookup yields CDR1 DFQATT and CDR2 SNEGSKA (reference sequence). CDR3 length: 11 amino acids. Worth noting for this clonotype: The antigen is undetermined.

The sequenced sample was PBMCs, sequenced either directly or after in vitro stimulation (not recorded which). This receptor was identified in a human donor in good health (CMV status not recorded). Some clones in this sample may be carry-over from other donors' samples. The V gene is TRBV20-1, the J gene TRBJ1-4; D gene ambiguous. The CDR3 region is CSAPNGQKLFF. The CDR3 coding sequence is TGCAGTGCTCCGAACGGGCAAAAACTGTTTTTT.